One sample yielded the 2 T cell receptor beta chains listed below, sequenced in a study of T cells in Graves' hyperthyroidism and ophthalmopathy. Amplification yielded TCR beta CDR3 regions, with RNA transcripts as the source. The study used the HTBI primer set for a first-round RT-PCR of the TCR CDR3. TCRdb independently ran MiXCR on the multiplex PCR reads; one entry per CDR3 protein. The profile covers 250,000 to 300,000 distinct CDR3 sequences, with roughly a fifth appearing a single time and approximately 35% taken by the ten largest. Sequencing used blood. These receptors were collected from a man over 45 with Graves' ophthalmopathy.

V gene TRBV9 combines with J gene TRBJ2-2; perhaps TRBD2 as D (6 bases). Germline CDR1 SGDLS, CDR2 YYNGEE. V lost 0 bases and J 7 bases, leaving 16 bases between the germline ends. The CDR3 totals 16 residues. CDR3 in amino acids: CASSVGVGGVSGELFF. CDR3 nucleotides: TGTGCCAGCAGCGTAGGCGTCGGCGGGGTGAGCGGGGAGCTGTTTTTT. The full variable domain, in which reference TRBV9 and TRBJ2-2 provide the parts outside the CDR3, is DSGVTQTPKHLITATGQRVTLRCSPRSGDLSVYWYQQSLDQGLQFLIQYYNGEERAKGNILERFSAQQFPDLHSELNLSSLELGDSALYFCASSVGVGGVSGELFFGEGSRLTVL.

The chain is built from TRBV12-3 or TRBV12-4 and TRBJ2-2; 10 positions match TRBD2. Trimming removed 5 bases from V and 5 bases from J; junction bases left unmatched: 14. The CDR3 totals 18 residues. The CDR3: CASSREGAGGPRTGELFF. DNA for the CDR3: TGTGCCAGCAGTAGGGAAGGAGCGGGAGGGCCTCGTACCGGGGAGCTGTTTTTT.